These 29 T cell receptor beta chains were sequenced from one sample in a study of vaccination and CD4 T cells after COVID-19. An Oncomine TCR Beta short-read assay was used to sequence the DNA from cultured CD4+ T cells. TCRdb re-called the PCR reads through MiXCR, storing one row per CDR3 protein. The table records approximately 17,000 distinct CDR3 sequences, around 33% of them present only once. Treatment reported: roughly ten-day PBMC culture with coronavirus spike peptide pools or control peptides (ViraFEST assay). Their recognized antigens are unknown. Material for sequencing was cultured CD4+ T cells from blood. The receptors were gathered from a human donor with COVID-19.

This clonotype was counted only a few times. The rearrangement uses TRBV4-3 and TRBJ2-1, with 9 bases lining up with TRBD2. The germline CDR1 and CDR2 sequences are LGHNA and YSLEER. The CDR3 runs 18 residues. V was pared by 0 bases and J by 4 bases, with 10 bases of the junction left unmatched. CDR3 bases: TGCGCCAGCAGCCAAGATACGCAGCGGGGGGCGGGATACAATGAGCAGTTCTTC. Amino acid sequence: CASSQDTQRGAGYNEQFF.

The gene calls are TRBV20-1 and TRBJ2-2; D remains ambiguous. This CDR3 region has 14 residues. Germline V CDR1 and CDR2: DFQATT, SNEGSKA (reference sequence). V lost 4 bases and J lost 4, with 13 bases in between. The CDR3 reads CSATPSRSTGELFF. The CDR3 DNA reads as TGCAGTGCTACCCCCTCGCGAAGCACCGGGGAGCTGTTTTTT.

The genes are TRBV11-2 and TRBJ1-2; D not certain. Deletions cut 4 bases from V and 8 bases from J, with 8 bases between. The CDR3 has 11 amino acids. Looked up from germline, CDR1 is SGHAT and CDR2 is FQNNGV. CDR3 bases: TGTGCCAGCAGCTACCGAGGCGGCTACACCTTC. This translates into CASSYRGGYTF.

The chain combines TRBV10-2 with TRBJ2-2, with D maybe TRBD1 (6 bases). V was clipped by 8 bases and J by 4 bases, with 11 bases between them. The CDR3 extends over 13 amino acids. CDR1 and CDR2 from the germline V gene are WSHSY and SAAADI. As DNA, the CDR3 is TGCGCCAGCCAGCTGACAGGCACCGGGGAGCTGTTTTTT. Its translation: CASQLTGTGELFF.

The J gene is TRBJ1-1, the V gene TRBV5-6; tentatively, D is TRBD1 (6 bases). V lost 4 bases and J 1 base, leaving 11 bases between the germline ends. CDR3 length: 14 amino acids. CDR1 and CDR2 (germline): SGHDT, YYEEEE. CDR3 nucleotide sequence: TGTGCCAGCAGCAGGGAGACAGGGAACACTGAAGCTTTCTTT. It codes for CASSRETGNTEAFF. The full variable domain, completed using reference TRBV5-6 and TRBJ1-1, is DAGVTQSPTHLIKTRGQQVTLRCSPKSGHDTVSWYQQALGQGPQFIFQYYEEEERQRGNFPDRFSGHQFPNYSSELNVNALLLGDSALYLCASSRETGNTEAFFGQGTRLTVV.

This clonotype was seen a few times. The chain employs TRBV20-1 and TRBJ2-7; weak D call: TRBD1 (6 bases). Germline values: CDR1 DFQATT, CDR2 SNEGSKA (reference sequence). CDR3 length: 13 residues. V lost 6 bases and J lost 3, with 15 bases in between. In DNA, the CDR3 is TGCAGTGCACGAACCGGACAGAGCTACGAGCAGTACTTC. It encodes CSARTGQSYEQYF.

The gene calls are TRBV11-2 and TRBJ2-5; D is ambiguous. This CDR3 is built from 14 residues. In germline, CDR1 is SGHAT, CDR2 FQNNGV. With 1 base removed from V and 0 bases from J, the gap between germline ends came to 6 bases. In DNA form, the CDR3 reads TGTGCCAGCAGCTTAGGGATCTACCAAGAGACCCAGTACTTC. Amino acid sequence: CASSLGIYQETQYF.

This clonotype was counted a few times. V usage is TRBV27 and J usage is TRBJ2-1, with 10 bases identical to TRBD1. The V gene's germline CDR1 is MNHEY and CDR2 SMNVEV (reference sequence). V gave up 8 bases and J gave up 7 bases; unmatched junction bases: 14. This CDR3 spans 16 amino acids. The CDR3 DNA reads TGTGCCAGCTCGAGGACAGGGGGGGGGGCAGGTAATGAGCAGTTCTTC. Its translation is CASSRTGGGAGNEQFF.

The V and J genes are TRBV18 and TRBJ2-3; D is possibly TRBD1 (5 bases). Germline-derived CDR1 and CDR2 are KGHSH and LQKENI. V lost 0 bases and J lost 3, with 13 bases in between. This CDR3 contains 16 residues. This chain's CDR3 is CASSPPKGDYTDTQYF. CDR3 bases: TGTGCCAGCTCACCACCGAAAGGGGATTATACAGATACGCAGTATTTT.

This rearrangement joins TRBV20-1 to TRBJ1-2, with 7 bases fitting TRBD1. The CDR3 is made up of 13 amino acids. Germline V gene data show CDR1 as DFQATT and CDR2 as SNEGSKA (reference sequence). The J segment lost 5 bases and the V segment lost 5 bases, leaving 8 bases of the junction unmatched. This CDR3 is CSAGRGFQYGYTF. The CDR3 region has the DNA TGCAGTGCTGGCAGGGGGTTTCAGTATGGCTACACCTTC.

The chain uses TRBV20-1 and TRBJ2-5, with 7 nucleotides matching TRBD2. This CDR3 is built from 13 residues. The junction had 8 bases not matched to a gene; V was cut back by 3 bases and J by 7 bases. CDR1 and CDR2 from the germline V gene are DFQATT and SNEGSKA (reference sequence). The CDR3 spells CSASSAGRGTQYF. The CDR3 DNA reads as TGCAGTGCTAGCTCGGCGGGGAGGGGGACCCAGTACTTC.

The rearrangement links TRBV15 to TRBJ2-7; 9 nucleotides align to TRBD2. This CDR3 comprises 16 residues. Per the germline V gene, CDR1 is LNHNV and CDR2 is YYDKDF (reference sequence). The V segment lost 1 base and the J segment 2 bases; nucleotides outside the gene matches: 6. The CDR3 region has the DNA TGTGCCACCAGCAGAGGTACCAGCGGGGGGACCTACGAGCAGTACTTC. This codes for CATSRGTSGGTYEQYF.

The chain's CDR3 is CASSLGPGRRLSSYNSPLHF. CDR3 sequence (DNA): TGTGCCAGCAGCTTGGGTCCGGGACGGAGGCTGAGCTCCTATAATTCACCCCTCCACTTT. V gene TRBV5-6 combines with J gene TRBJ1-6; maybe TRBD1 (5 bases). Trimming removed 0 bases from V and 0 bases from J, with 19 bases in between. The CDR3 runs to 20 residues. Looked up from germline, CDR1 is SGHDT and CDR2 is YYEEEE.

This clonotype was seen more than once but under ten times. The V call is TRBV20-1, the J call TRBJ1-6, with unresolved D. Germline CDR1 and CDR2: DFQATT and SNEGSKA (reference sequence). CDR3 length equals 17 residues. V was cut by 1 base and J by 0 bases, with 13 bases left in between. Here the CDR3 reads CSARAWTALSYNSPLHF. The DNA of the CDR3 is TGCAGTGCTAGAGCTTGGACGGCCCTCTCCTATAATTCACCCCTCCACTTT.

The chain uses TRBV6-1 and TRBJ2-7; D gene unclear. Germline-derived CDR1 and CDR2 are MNHNS and SASEGT. There are 11 residues in the CDR3. The V end was cut by 7 bases, the J end by 7 bases, with 11 bases between. The CDR3 loop reads CASTGIGEQYF. CDR3 DNA sequence: TGTGCCAGCACCGGCATCGGAGAGCAGTACTTC.

The CDR3 sequence is CASSLFSAVGYTF. The CDR3 bases are TGTGCCAGCAGTTTATTTTCTGCGGTAGGCTACACCTTC. The chain employs TRBV12-3 or TRBV12-4 and TRBJ1-2, with no clear D. The CDR3 contains 13 residues. V was cut by 2 bases and J by 8 bases, with 12 bases left in between.

This chain uses TRBV20-1 with TRBJ2-1; D tentatively reads TRBD1 or TRBD2 (6 bases each). The V end lost 1 base, the J end lost 0 bases, and 22 bases lay between the germline ends. CDR1 is DFQATT, CDR2 SNEGSKA, per germline (reference sequence). This CDR3 is built from 19 residues. The CDR3 reads CSARAPRRPGASSYNEQFF. The CDR3 region has the DNA TGCAGTGCTAGAGCCCCACGCCGTCCGGGGGCGAGCTCCTACAATGAGCAGTTCTTC.

This clonotype was counted between two and nine times. V gene TRBV27 combines with J gene TRBJ2-3; TRBD2 might be the D (6 bases). CDR3 length: 15 amino acids. Deletions cut 7 bases from V and 3 bases from J, with 17 bases between. CDR1 and CDR2 from the germline V gene are MNHEY and SMNVEV (reference sequence). This CDR3 reads CASNTRERKTDTQYF. In DNA, the CDR3 is TGTGCCAGCAACACCCGGGAGCGAAAAACAGATACGCAGTATTTT.

V and J are TRBV9 and TRBJ1-2; 10 nucleotides align to TRBD1. This CDR3 has 18 residues. Germline lookup yields CDR1 SGDLS and CDR2 YYNGEE. The junction had 15 bases not matched to a gene; V was cut back by 0 bases and J by 7 bases. The chain's CDR3 is CASSVELGGQGLVCGYTF. CDR3 DNA: TGTGCCAGCAGCGTAGAGCTAGGGGGACAGGGGCTGGTTTGTGGCTACACCTTC.

This clonotype is classed as medium-sized. The V call is TRBV15, the J call TRBJ1-2; D remains ambiguous. V was cut by 0 bases and J by 8 bases, with 25 bases left in between. Germline CDR1 LNHNV, CDR2 YYDKDF (reference sequence). The CDR3 has 18 amino acids. The CDR3, as DNA: TGTGCCACCAGCAGAGATAAGAACGGCCGGGTCTCCCGCTACGGCTACACCTTC. Its translation is CATSRDKNGRVSRYGYTF.

The J gene is TRBJ2-1, the V gene TRBV19; D gene unclear. The CDR3 spans 15 residues. Germline V gene lookup returns CDR1 LNHDA and CDR2 SQIVND (reference sequence). V lost 3 bases to trimming and J lost 4 bases, with 13 bases between them. The CDR3 reads CASSIRDLQYNEQFF. The CDR3 bases are TGTGCCAGTAGTATCAGAGACCTCCAGTACAATGAGCAGTTCTTC.

The J gene is TRBJ1-2, the V gene TRBV6-5; D uncertain. Trimming took 0 bases from V and 4 from J, leaving 9 bases between them. This CDR3 has 14 amino acids. Germline V gene data show CDR1 as MNHEY and CDR2 as SVGAGI. This CDR3 reads CASSYSILSYGYTF. CDR3 sequence (DNA): TGTGCCAGCAGTTACTCGATTCTCTCCTATGGCTACACCTTC.

This clonotype has only one observation. The genes are TRBV6-2 or TRBV6-3 and TRBJ1-4, with TRBD1 as a possible D gene (5 bases). CDR3 size: 16 residues. Trimming took off 0 bases at V and 7 bases at J, with 15 bases between the two ends. Looked up from germline, CDR1 is MNHEY and CDR2 is SVGEGT. The CDR3 reads CASSYSAGGVSEKLFF. In nucleotides, the CDR3 is TGTGCCAGCAGTTACTCGGCCGGGGGAGTATCTGAAAAACTGTTTTTT.

This chain connects TRBV19 to TRBJ2-7, with a tentative D call TRBD1 (5 bases). V was shortened by 7 bases and J by 6 bases, with 13 bases between the two germline ends. CDR1 is LNHDA, CDR2 SQIVND, per germline (reference sequence). This CDR3 contains 12 residues. CDR3 sequence (DNA): TGTGCCAGTACCGACTCTAGGGGCGAGCAGTACTTC. This encodes CASTDSRGEQYF.

The V gene is TRBV29-1, the J gene TRBJ2-5; D assignment may be TRBD1 or TRBD2 (5 bases each). Trimming removed 6 bases at V and 5 bases at J, with 16 bases between. Germline loops: CDR1 SQVTM, CDR2 ANQGSEA. The CDR3 has 13 residues. The CDR3 region is CSVPGPRTETQYF. The DNA of the CDR3 is TGCAGCGTCCCGGGACCCCGGACGGAGACCCAGTACTTC. Full variable domain (remainder filled in from reference TRBV29-1 and TRBJ2-5): SAVISQKPSRDICQRGTSLTIQCQVDSQVTMMFWYRQQPGQSLTLIATANQGSEATYESGFVIDKFPISRPNLTFSTLTVSNMSPEDSSIYLCSVPGPRTETQYFGPGTRLLVL.

The rearrangement uses TRBV11-2 and TRBJ1-1, with 7 bases lining up with TRBD1. The CDR3 runs 14 residues. The germline V gene encodes CDR1 SGHAT and CDR2 FQNNGV. V lost 0 bases, J lost 5 bases, and 3 bases stayed unmatched. The CDR3 spells CASSLEQGWTEAFF. CDR3 sequence (DNA): TGTGCCAGCAGCTTAGAACAGGGGTGGACTGAAGCTTTCTTT.

The CDR3 here is CASSEEPVARGGNTIYF. In DNA, the CDR3 is TGTGCCAGCAGCGAAGAACCGGTGGCACGAGGTGGAAACACCATATATTTT. J is TRBJ1-3 and V is TRBV5-4; no clear D gene. CDR1 SGHNT and CDR2 YYREEE come from the germline V gene (reference sequence). The CDR3 extends over 17 amino acids. The ends were cut back, 4 bases at V and 3 bases at J, with 20 bases in the middle.

This clonotype was observed a few times. CDR3 region: CASSPRSAGTSTDTQYF. Here the CDR3 DNA reads TGTGCCAGTTCACCGCGCAGTGCGGGGACTAGCACAGATACGCAGTATTTT. The V call is TRBV6-1, the J call TRBJ2-3; weak D call: TRBD2 (6 bases). The CDR3 sequence is 17 residues long. Trimming removed 9 bases at V and 0 bases at J, with 22 bases between. CDR1 MNHNS and CDR2 SASEGT come from the germline V gene.

This clonotype was counted a few times. The V gene is TRBV27, the J gene TRBJ1-1, with 8 positions matching TRBD1. The CDR3 is made up of 13 amino acids. The V segment lost 6 bases and the J segment 1 base; nucleotides outside the gene matches: 1. Germline values: CDR1 MNHEY, CDR2 SMNVEV (reference sequence). The CDR3 DNA reads as TGTGCCAGCAGGGGGACAGGGAACACTGAAGCTTTCTTT. It encodes CASRGTGNTEAFF.